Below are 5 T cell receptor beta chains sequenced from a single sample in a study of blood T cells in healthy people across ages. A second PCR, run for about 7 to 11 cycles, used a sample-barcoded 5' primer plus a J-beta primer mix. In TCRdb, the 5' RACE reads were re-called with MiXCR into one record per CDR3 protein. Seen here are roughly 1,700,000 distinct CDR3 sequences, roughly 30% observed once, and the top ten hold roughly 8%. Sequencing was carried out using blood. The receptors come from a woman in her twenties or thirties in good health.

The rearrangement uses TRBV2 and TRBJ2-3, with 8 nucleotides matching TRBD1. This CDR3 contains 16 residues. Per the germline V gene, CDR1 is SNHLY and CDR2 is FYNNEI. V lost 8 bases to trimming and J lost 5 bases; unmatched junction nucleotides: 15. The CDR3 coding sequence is TGTGCCAGCCGACCAGGCGGGACAGGTCTTAGAGATACGCAGTATTTT. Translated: CASRPGGTGLRDTQYF.

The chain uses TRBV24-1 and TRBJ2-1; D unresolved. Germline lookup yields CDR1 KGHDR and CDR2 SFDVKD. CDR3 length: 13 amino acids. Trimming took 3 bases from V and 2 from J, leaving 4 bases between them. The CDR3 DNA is TGTGCCACCAGTGATAGAACCTACAATGAGCAGTTCTTC. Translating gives CATSDRTYNEQFF.

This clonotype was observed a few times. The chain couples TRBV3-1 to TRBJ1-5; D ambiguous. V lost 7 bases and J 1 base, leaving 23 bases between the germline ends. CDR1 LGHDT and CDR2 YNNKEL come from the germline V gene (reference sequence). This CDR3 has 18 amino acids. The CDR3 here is CASNRHVEGGLSNQPQHF. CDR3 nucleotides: TGTGCCAGCAACCGACACGTGGAGGGCGGCCTCAGCAATCAGCCCCAGCATTTT.

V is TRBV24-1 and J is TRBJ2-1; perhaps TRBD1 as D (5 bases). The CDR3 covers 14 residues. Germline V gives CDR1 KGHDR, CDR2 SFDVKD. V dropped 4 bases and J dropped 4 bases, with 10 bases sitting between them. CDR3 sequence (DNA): TGTGCCACCAGTGACCCAAGACAGTACAATGAGCAGTTCTTC. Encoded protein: CATSDPRQYNEQFF.

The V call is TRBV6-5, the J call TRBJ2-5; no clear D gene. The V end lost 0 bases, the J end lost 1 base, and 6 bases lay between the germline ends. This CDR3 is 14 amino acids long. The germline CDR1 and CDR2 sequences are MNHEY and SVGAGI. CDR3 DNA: TGTGCCAGCAGTTACTCGAAGAGCCAAGAGACCCAGTACTTC. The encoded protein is CASSYSKSQETQYF.